This T cell receptor (beta chain) stems from a study of CD8 T cells in ankylosing spondylitis. This clonotype was seen at least ten times. Its antigen is unknown. The authors made TCR beta libraries by quantitative 5'-RACE with molecular barcodes. TCRdb re-called the 5' RACE reads with MiXCR, one entry per CDR3 protein. The data show hundreds of thousands of distinct CDR3 sequences, with roughly 10% seen just once and 0.51% held by the top ten. V shed 4 bases and J shed 6 bases, with 10 bases lying between them. Germline values: CDR1 SGHRS, CDR2 YFSETQ. The CDR3 contains 12 residues. Broader study findings: Fewer than 10 highly homologous variants made up a TCR beta motif that seemed to typify ankylosing spondylitis blood.

Sequenced material: blood, either unsorted or a sorted T cell fraction (not recorded which). This receptor was identified in a male donor with ankylosing spondylitis. This chain links TRBV5-1 with TRBJ1-1; TRBD1 might be the D (5 bases). In DNA, the CDR3 is TGCGCCAGCAGCGGGTGGGGGGCTGAAGCTTTCTTT. Translated, it gives CASSGWGAEAFF.